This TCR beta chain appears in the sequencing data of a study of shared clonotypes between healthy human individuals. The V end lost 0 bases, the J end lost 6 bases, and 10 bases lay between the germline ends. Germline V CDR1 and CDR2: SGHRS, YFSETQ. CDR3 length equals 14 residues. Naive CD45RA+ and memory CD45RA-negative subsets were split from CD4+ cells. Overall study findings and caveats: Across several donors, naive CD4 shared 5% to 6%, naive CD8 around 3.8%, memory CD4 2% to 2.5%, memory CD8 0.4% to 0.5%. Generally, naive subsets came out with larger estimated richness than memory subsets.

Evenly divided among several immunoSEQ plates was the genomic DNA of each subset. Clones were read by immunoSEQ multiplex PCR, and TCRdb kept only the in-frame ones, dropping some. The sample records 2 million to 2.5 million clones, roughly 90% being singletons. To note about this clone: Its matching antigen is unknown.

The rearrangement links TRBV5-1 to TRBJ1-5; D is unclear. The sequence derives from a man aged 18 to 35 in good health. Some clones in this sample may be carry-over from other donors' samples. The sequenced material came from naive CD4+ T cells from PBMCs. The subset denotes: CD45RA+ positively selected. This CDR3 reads CASSLEPGSQPQHF. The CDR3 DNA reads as TGCGCCAGCAGCTTGGAGCCGGGTAGTCAGCCCCAGCATTTT. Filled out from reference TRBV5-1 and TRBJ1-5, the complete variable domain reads KAGVTQTPRYLIKTRGQQVTLSCSPISGHRSVSWYQQTPGQGLQFLFEYFSETQRNKGNFPGRFSGRQFSNSRSEMNVSTLELGDSALYLCASSLEPGSQPQHFGDGTRLSIL.